This T cell receptor beta chain was observed in a study of neurological immune-mediated disorders. The CDR3 is 14 amino acids. Germline CDR1 is ENHRY and CDR2 is SYGVKD. Note on this clonotype: Germline is not matched at one junction end, which may reflect a read error.

TCRdb ran MiXCR on the 5' RACE reads and lists one entry per CDR3 protein. The sample lists about 80,000 distinct CDR3 sequences; just over 5% were seen once. J is TRBJ2-3 and V is TRBV10-3; D is ambiguous. The TCR originated in a woman in her twenties or thirties with multiple sclerosis. Sequencing was carried out using PBMCs. The DNA of the CDR3 is TGTGCCGTCAGGACCGACCAACCCACAGATACGCAGTATTTT. Translating it yields CAVRTDQPTDTQYF.